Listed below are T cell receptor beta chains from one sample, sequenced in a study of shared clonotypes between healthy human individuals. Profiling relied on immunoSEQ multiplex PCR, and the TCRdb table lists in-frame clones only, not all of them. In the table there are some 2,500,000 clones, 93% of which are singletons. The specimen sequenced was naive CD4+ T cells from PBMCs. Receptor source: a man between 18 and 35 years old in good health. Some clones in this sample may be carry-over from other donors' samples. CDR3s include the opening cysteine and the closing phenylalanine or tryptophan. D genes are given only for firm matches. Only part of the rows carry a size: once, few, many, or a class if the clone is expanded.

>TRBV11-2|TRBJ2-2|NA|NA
TGTGCCAGCAGCCCCGGAGTGGCCGGGGAGCTGTTTTTT
CASSPGVAGELFF
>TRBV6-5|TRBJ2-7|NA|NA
TGTGCCAGCAGCCACAACAGGGACTCTTACGAGCAGTACTTC
CASSHNRDSYEQYF
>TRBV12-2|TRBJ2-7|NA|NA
TGTGCAAGTCGCCATCAGCGACAGTCCTACGAGCAGTACTTC
CASRHQRQSYEQYF
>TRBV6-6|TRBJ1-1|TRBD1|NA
TGTGCCAGCAGTCAACCGGGACAGACGATGAACACTGAAGCTTTCTTT
CASSQPGQTMNTEAFF
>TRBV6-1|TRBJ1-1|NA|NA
TGTGCCAGCAGTGAAGCCCCCGGGGTAACTGAAGCTTTCTTT
CASSEAPGVTEAFF
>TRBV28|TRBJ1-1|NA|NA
TGTGCCAGCAGTCCCTTCCCCGGGCCATCGAACACTGAAGCTTTCTTT
CASSPFPGPSNTEAFF
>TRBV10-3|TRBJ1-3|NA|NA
TGTGCCATCAGTGAGTCGCAGGTCCTCTTGGCTGGAAACACCATATATTTT
CAISESQVLLAGNTIYF
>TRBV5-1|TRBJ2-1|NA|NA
TGCGCCAGCAGCCCCCCGGGTGGGGGCAGAAATGAGCAGTTCTTC
CASSPPGGGRNEQFF
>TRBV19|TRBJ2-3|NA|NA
TGTGCCAGTAGTATACGTGGGATTGCCCCAGATACGCAGTATTTT
CASSIRGIAPDTQYF
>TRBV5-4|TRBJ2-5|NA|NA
TGTGCCAGCAGCTCAAGGGAAAAAGTTATACAGACCCAGTACTTC
CASSSREKVIQTQYF
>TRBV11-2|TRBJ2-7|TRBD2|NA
TGTGCCAGCAGCTTACTAGCGGGACCCTACGAGCAGTACTTC
CASSLLAGPYEQYF
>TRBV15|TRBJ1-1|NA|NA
TGTGCCACCAGCAGAGATCCCGGCATTAACACTGAAGCTTTCTTT
CATSRDPGINTEAFF
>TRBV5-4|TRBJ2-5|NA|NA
TGTGCCAGCACGTTCGGACCTTTGGAGGAGACCCAGTACTTC
CASTFGPLEETQYF
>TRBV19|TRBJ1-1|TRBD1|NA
TGTGCCAGTAGTCACAGGGGGGTAGACACTGAAGCTTTCTTT
CASSHRGVDTEAFF
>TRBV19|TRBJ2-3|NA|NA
TGTGCCAGTAGTATTAGGGGAAGAGCAGATACGCAGTATTTT
CASSIRGRADTQYF
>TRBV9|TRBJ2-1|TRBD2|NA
TGTGCCAGCACCCCGTCCGGGATAGCGGGTTACAATGAGCAGTTCTTC
CASTPSGIAGYNEQFF
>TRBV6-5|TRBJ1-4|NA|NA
TGTGCCAGCAGTTACGGGGCAGCAACTAATGAAAAACTGTTTTTT
CASSYGAATNEKLFF
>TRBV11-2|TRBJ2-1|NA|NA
TGTGCCAGCAGCTTAGGACCTAGCCCACGTCCCTACAATGAGCAGTTCTTC
CASSLGPSPRPYNEQFF
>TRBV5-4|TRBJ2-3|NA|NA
TGTGCCAGCAGACTGACTCCCTCCGGGTCAGATACGCAGTATTTT
CASRLTPSGSDTQYF
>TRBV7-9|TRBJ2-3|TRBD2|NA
TGTGCCGGTACTAGCGGGAGGGCCGAGGCAGATACGCAGTATTTT
CAGTSGRAEADTQYF
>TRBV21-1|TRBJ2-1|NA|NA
TGTGCCAGCAGCAACCGGTATACAGGGGACAGTTACAATGAGCAGTTCTTC
CASSNRYTGDSYNEQFF
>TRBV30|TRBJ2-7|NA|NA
TGTGCCTTGGTCGGGACCCTCGCCTACGAGCAGTACTTC
CALVGTLAYEQYF
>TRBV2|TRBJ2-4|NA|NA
TGTGCCAGCAGTGAGGGCGGGAAAAACATTCAGTACTTC
CASSEGGKNIQYF
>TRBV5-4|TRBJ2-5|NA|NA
TGTGCCAGCAGCTTGAAGGCAGCTAATCCCGGAGAGACCCAGTACTTC
CASSLKAANPGETQYF
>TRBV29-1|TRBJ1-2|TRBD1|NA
TGCAGCGTAACCGACAGGGCTAACTATGGCTACACCTTC
CSVTDRANYGYTF
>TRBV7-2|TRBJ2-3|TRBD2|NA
TGTGCCAGCAGCTTAGCTAGCGGGAGGGGGACCACAGATACGCAGTATTTT
CASSLASGRGTTDTQYF
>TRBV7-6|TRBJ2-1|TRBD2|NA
TGTGCCAGCAGAAGTCTAGCGGGAGGGCCCTCGATGGATGAGCAGTTCTTC
CASRSLAGGPSMDEQFF
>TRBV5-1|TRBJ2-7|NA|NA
TGCGCCAGCAGCTTGGGGGACACCAGGAGGGGCGAGCAGTACTTC
CASSLGDTRRGEQYF
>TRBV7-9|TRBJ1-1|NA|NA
TGTGCCAGCAGCTTAGCACAGGGTATCGATGAAGCTTTCTTT
CASSLAQGIDEAFF
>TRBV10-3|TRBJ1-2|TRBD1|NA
TGTGCCATCAGGGGGGACAGTCCTAATAACTATGGCTACACCTTC
CAIRGDSPNNYGYTF
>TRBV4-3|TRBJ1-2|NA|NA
TGCGCCAGCAGCCAAGATGTCAGGGCCTATGGCTACACCTTC
CASSQDVRAYGYTF
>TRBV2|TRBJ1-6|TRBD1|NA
TGTGCCAGCAGGGGACAGGGCCACTATAATTCACCCCTCCACTTT
CASRGQGHYNSPLHF
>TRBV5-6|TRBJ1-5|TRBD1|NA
TGTGCCAGGTTGGGACAGTCAGATCAGCCCCAGCATTTT
CARLGQSDQPQHF
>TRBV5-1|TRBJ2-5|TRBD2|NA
TGCGCCAGCAATGGCGGGAGGCCCCCCGGTGAGACCCAGTACTTC
CASNGGRPPGETQYF
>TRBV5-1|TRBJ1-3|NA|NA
TGCGCCAGCAGCTCGGGGGGACTCTCTGGAAACACCATATATTTT
CASSSGGLSGNTIYF
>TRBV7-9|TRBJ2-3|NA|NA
TGTGCCAGCAGCCTGATGGGGGGTCCCCCCCACAGACCGCAGTATTTT
CASSLMGGPPHRPQYF
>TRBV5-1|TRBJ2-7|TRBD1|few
TGCGCCAGCAGCTTGGTGTCAGGGGGCCACGAGCAGTACTTC
CASSLVSGGHEQYF
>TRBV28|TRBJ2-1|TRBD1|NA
TGTGCCAGCGATGCAGGGGGCGCGGGTGGTGAGCAGTTCTTC
CASDAGGAGGEQFF
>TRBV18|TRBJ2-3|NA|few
TGTGCCAGCTCACCCCGCACAGATACGCAGTATTTT
CASSPRTDTQYF
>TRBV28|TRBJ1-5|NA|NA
TGTGCCAGCAGTTTATTAGGGTTTCAGCCCCAGCATTTT
CASSLLGFQPQHF
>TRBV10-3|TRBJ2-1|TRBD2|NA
TGTGCCATCAGTGAGAGACCGGGTAGCGGGAGTAATGAGCAGTTCTTC
CAISERPGSGSNEQFF
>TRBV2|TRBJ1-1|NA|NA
TGTGCCAGCAGGGTGGGGCAGGGAGGTGAAGCTTTCTTT
CASRVGQGGEAFF
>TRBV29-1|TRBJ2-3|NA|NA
TGCAGCGTCCCCCGCGGGAACACAGATACGCAGTATTTT
CSVPRGNTDTQYF
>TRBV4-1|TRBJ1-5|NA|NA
TGCGCCAGCAGCCAAGAGCTGGGTCGTGGTTGGCCCCAGCATTTT
CASSQELGRGWPQHF
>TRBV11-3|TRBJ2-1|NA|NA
TGTGCCAGCAGCACCGGGACCCCGGGGAATGAGCAGTTCTTC
CASSTGTPGNEQFF
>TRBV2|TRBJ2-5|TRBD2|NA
TGTGCCAGCAGTGGGGAGCGACTAGCGGGCCTTGGTGAGACCCAGTACTTC
CASSGERLAGLGETQYF
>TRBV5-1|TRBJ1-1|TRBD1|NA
TGCGCCAGCAGCCAGACAGGGGGCATGGGCACTGAAGCTTTCTTT
CASSQTGGMGTEAFF
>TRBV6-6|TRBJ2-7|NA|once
TGTGCCAGCATCATGACAGCCAACTCCTACGAGCAGTACTTC
CASIMTANSYEQYF
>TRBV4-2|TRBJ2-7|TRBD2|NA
TGTGCCAGCAGCCACCACGGACTAGCGGATCTAGGCTCCTACGAGCAGTACTTC
CASSHHGLADLGSYEQYF
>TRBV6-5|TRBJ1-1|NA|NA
TGTGCCAGCGGCGGGCGGAGCACTGAAGCTTTCTTT
CASGGRSTEAFF
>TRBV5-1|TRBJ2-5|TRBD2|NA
TGCGCCAGCAGTCGACTAGCGGGGTTACAAGAGACCCAGTACTTC
CASSRLAGLQETQYF
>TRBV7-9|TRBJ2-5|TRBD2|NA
TGTGCCAGCAGCCCAGGTCATAGCGGGTGGAACCAAGAGACCCAGTACTTC
CASSPGHSGWNQETQYF
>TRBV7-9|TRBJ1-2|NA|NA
TGTGCCAGCAGCCTAGACAGAAGAGACCCCTATGGCTACACCTTC
CASSLDRRDPYGYTF
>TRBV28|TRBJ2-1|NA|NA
TGTGCCAGCAGGTGGGATGGACCTACGGATGAGCAGTTCTTC
CASRWDGPTDEQFF
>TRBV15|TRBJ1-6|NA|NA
TGTGCCACCAGCAGACAGGGGAATTCACCCCTCCACTTT
CATSRQGNSPLHF
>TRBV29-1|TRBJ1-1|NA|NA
TGCAGCGTTTCGACAGGTCGAACTGAAGCTTTCTTT
CSVSTGRTEAFF
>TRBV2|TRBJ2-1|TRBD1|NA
TGTGCCAGCAGTGAAGAAGGACAGGGGGTTTGGAATGAGCAGTTCTTC
CASSEEGQGVWNEQFF
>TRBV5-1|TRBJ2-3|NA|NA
TGCGCCAGCAGCTCGACGCCCACAGATACGCAGTATTTT
CASSSTPTDTQYF